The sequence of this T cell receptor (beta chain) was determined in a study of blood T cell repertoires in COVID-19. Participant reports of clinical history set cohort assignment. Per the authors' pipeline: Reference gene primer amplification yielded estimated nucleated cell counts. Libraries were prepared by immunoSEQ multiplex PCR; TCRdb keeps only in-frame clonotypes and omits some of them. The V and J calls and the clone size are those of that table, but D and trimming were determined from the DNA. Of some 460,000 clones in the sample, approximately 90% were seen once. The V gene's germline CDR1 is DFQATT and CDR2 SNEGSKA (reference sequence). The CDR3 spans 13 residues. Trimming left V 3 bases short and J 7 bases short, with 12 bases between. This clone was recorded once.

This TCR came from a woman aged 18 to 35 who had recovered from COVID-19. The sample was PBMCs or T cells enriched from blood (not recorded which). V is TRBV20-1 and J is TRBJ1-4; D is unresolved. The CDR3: CSASPSGIEKLFF. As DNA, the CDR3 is TGCAGTGCTAGTCCGTCGGGGATTGAAAAACTGTTTTTT.